This T cell receptor (beta chain) was identified in a study of Ad26.COV2.S vaccination and SARS-CoV-2 variants. Specified treatment: around 19 received Ad26.COV2.S at low or high dose, single or two shots; about 5 received placebo; per-sample allocation not given. Following the first vaccine or placebo injection, samples were taken on day 63. Clones were sequenced by immunoSEQ multiplex PCR, and TCRdb holds only the in-frame ones, with some missing. The repertoire holds approximately 480,000 clones, with around 88% as singletons. This CDR3 comprises 15 residues. The V and J ends lost 4 bases and 7 bases, in that order; junction bases with no gene match: 13. Germline V lookup: CDR1 SQVTM, CDR2 ANQGSEA.

The TCR originated in a person aged 18-65 years who received the Ad26.COV2.S COVID-19 vaccine or a placebo. This chain uses TRBV29-1 with TRBJ2-7; 10 bases match TRBD2. The input for sequencing was peripheral blood, taken in a trial of Ad26.COV2.S vaccine versus placebo. CDR3 sequence reads: CSVVVASGRGNEQYF. The CDR3 region has the DNA TGCAGCGTTGTTGTCGCTAGCGGGAGAGGTAATGAGCAGTACTTC.